The 6 T cell receptor beta chains presented below share a single source sample, sequenced in a study of CD8 T cells in Susac syndrome. An input of about 0.5 to 1 ug of RNA was subjected to reverse transcription using random hexamers. TCRdb re-analysed the immunoSEQ multiplex PCR reads in MiXCR, keeping a single row per CDR3 protein. The data show some 180,000 distinct CDR3 sequences, roughly 94% seen once. Sequenced sample: CD4+ T cells from PBMCs. These receptors were taken from a human donor with Susac syndrome.

The chain joins TRBV5-6 to TRBJ2-5; D not resolved. Germline V gene data show CDR1 as SGHDT and CDR2 as YYEEEE. There are 12 residues in the CDR3. The V and J ends lost 2 bases and 3 bases respectively, with 5 bases between them. In DNA form, the CDR3 reads TGTGCCAGCAGCTTTATGAAAGAGACCCAGTACTTC. Its translation: CASSFMKETQYF.

This chain joins TRBV20-1 and TRBJ2-1, with a tentative D call TRBD2 (5 bases). This CDR3 comprises 14 residues. The V and J ends lost 6 bases and 8 bases respectively, with 20 bases between them. Per germline, CDR1 DFQATT and CDR2 SNEGSKA (reference sequence). CDR3 coding DNA: TGCAGTGCCCCCGCCGACTATTATGGGCATGAGCAGTTCTTC. Its protein product is CSAPADYYGHEQFF.

The chain has TRBV7-2 and TRBJ2-1; possibly TRBD1 or TRBD2 for D (5 bases each). Trimming stripped 1 base from V and 15 bases from J, with 19 bases between. The germline V gene has CDR1 SGHTA and CDR2 FQGNSA. The CDR3 is 14 amino acids. The CDR3 spells CASSLGGTLSESFF. In nucleotides, the CDR3 is TGTGCCAGCAGCTTAGGAGGGACCTTAAGCGAGTCGTTCTTC.

A single count supports this clonotype. The chain employs TRBV2 and TRBJ2-2; D uncertain. Germline V CDR1 and CDR2: SNHLY, FYNNEI. This CDR3 has 14 residues. Trimming pared 8 bases from V and 1 base from J, leaving 11 bases between. The CDR3 here is CASVSRRNTGELFF. CDR3 coding DNA: TGTGCCAGCGTAAGCAGAAGGAACACCGGGGAGCTGTTTTTT.

Here the CDR3 reads CASSVDRVGPEAFF. The CDR3 bases are TGTGCCAGCAGCGTGGACAGGGTCGGACCTGAAGCTTTCTTT. The chain uses TRBV2 and TRBJ1-1; 8 nucleotides align to TRBD1. Germline-derived CDR1 and CDR2 are SNHLY and FYNNEI. With V trimmed by 6 bases and J by 6 bases, 9 bases remained unmatched. The CDR3 contains 14 residues.

J is TRBJ2-2 and V is TRBV3-1; no clear D gene. Germline CDR1 is LGHDT and CDR2 is YNNKEL (reference sequence). Deletions cut 0 bases from V and 6 bases from J, with 8 bases between. The CDR3 spans 14 residues. Here the CDR3 reads CASSQDGRAGELFF. CDR3 coding DNA: TGTGCCAGCAGCCAAGATGGAAGGGCCGGGGAGCTGTTTTTT.